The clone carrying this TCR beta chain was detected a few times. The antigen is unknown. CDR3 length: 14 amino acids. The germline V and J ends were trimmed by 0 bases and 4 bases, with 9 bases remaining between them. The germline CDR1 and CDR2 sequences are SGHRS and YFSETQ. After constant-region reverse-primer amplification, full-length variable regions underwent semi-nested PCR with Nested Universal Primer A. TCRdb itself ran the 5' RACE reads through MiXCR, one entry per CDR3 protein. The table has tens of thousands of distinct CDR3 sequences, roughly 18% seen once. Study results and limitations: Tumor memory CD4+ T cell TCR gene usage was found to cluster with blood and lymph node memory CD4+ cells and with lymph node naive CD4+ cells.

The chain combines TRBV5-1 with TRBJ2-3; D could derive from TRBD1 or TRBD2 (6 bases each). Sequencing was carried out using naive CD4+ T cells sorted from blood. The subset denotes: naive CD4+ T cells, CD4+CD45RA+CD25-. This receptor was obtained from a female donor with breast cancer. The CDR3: CASSLGGAADTQYF. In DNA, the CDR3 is TGCGCCAGCAGCTTGGGGGGGGCGGCAGATACGCAGTATTTT.